The TCR beta chain under discussion was sequenced for a study of HIV-infected children after antiretroviral therapy interruption. Across the study: Most children had recorded EBV and CMV exposure.

V was shortened by 0 bases and J by 0 bases, with 9 bases between the two germline ends. CDR1 is MGHRA, CDR2 YSYEKL, per germline. The CDR3 is 15 residues long. Treatment meaning: PENTA 11 planned treatment interruption arm or continuous ART arm. Study-wide results and limits: Naive CD4+ sequences overlapped less between time points once interruption began.

As for this clonotype: What it recognizes is unknown.

The TCR library was built from RNA with a 3' RACE protocol and unique molecular identifiers. TCRdb re-analysed the 3' RACE reads in MiXCR, keeping a single row per CDR3 protein. The table shows fewer than 100,000 distinct CDR3 sequences, with approximately 6.9% occurring only once. This specimen was CD45RA+ CD4+ T cells from PBMCs, pooled from several time points, taken from a donor given antiretroviral therapy, either interrupted or continuous. Subset reported: naive CD4+ CD45RA+ CD45RO- T cells. The rearrangement links TRBV4-1 to TRBJ2-7, with D possibly TRBD2 on 6 matching bases. The TCR comes from a pool of human donors with HIV. The CDR3 region has the DNA TGCGCCAGCAGCCAAGATGGGGGGTTCTCCTACGAGCAGTACTTC. The encoded protein is CASSQDGGFSYEQYF.